One and the same sample provided the 28 T cell receptor beta chains below, sequenced in a study of cytomegalovirus exposure and HLA in healthy donors. Here immunoSEQ multiplex PCR was the method, and the copy in TCRdb shows in-frame clones only, minus some. The profile shows 150,000 to 200,000 clones, roughly 86% of them singletons. Sequenced sample: PBMCs. The receptors come from a man aged 25-45 years in good health and CMV-seropositive.

V is TRBV2 and J is TRBJ2-5, with 9 positions matching TRBD1. Unmatched junction bases numbered 2, after V lost 5 bases and J lost 4 bases. Germline values: CDR1 SNHLY, CDR2 FYNNEI. The CDR3 is made up of 13 amino acids. The CDR3 DNA reads as TGTGCCAGCAGTAAGGACAGGGGAGAGACCCAGTACTTC. Encoded protein: CASSKDRGETQYF.

This chain links TRBV30 with TRBJ2-1; maybe TRBD2 (5 bases). CDR3 length: 14 residues. CDR1 is GTSNPN, CDR2 SVGIG, per germline (reference sequence). The V and J ends lost 2 bases and 4 bases respectively, with 12 bases between them. The CDR3 region is CAWSYDSEYNEQFF. In nucleotides, the CDR3 is TGTGCCTGGAGTTATGATAGCGAATACAATGAGCAGTTCTTC.

V usage is TRBV5-1 and J usage is TRBJ1-2, with D possibly matching TRBD1 (6 bases). Trimming removed 3 bases from V and 0 bases from J, with 6 bases in between. CDR1 is SGHRS, CDR2 YFSETQ, per germline. The CDR3 is 13 amino acids. CDR3 sequence: CASSYRANYGYTF. The CDR3 DNA is TGCGCCAGCAGCTACAGGGCTAACTATGGCTACACCTTC.

The CDR3 loop is CASSVGVAGGDTQYF. CDR3 nucleotide sequence: TGTGCCAGCAGCGTAGGGGTAGCGGGAGGGGATACGCAGTATTTT. This chain connects TRBV9 to TRBJ2-3, with 11 bases aligning to TRBD2. The V gene end was trimmed by 0 bases and the J gene end by 6 bases; junction bases not matched to a gene: 3. The CDR3 is 15 amino acids. Germline V gene sequence: CDR1 SGDLS, CDR2 YYNGEE. Full variable domain (remainder filled in from reference TRBV9 and TRBJ2-3): DSGVTQTPKHLITATGQRVTLRCSPRSGDLSVYWYQQSLDQGLQFLIQYYNGEERAKGNILERFSAQQFPDLHSELNLSSLELGDSALYFCASSVGVAGGDTQYFGPGTRLTVL.

The chain uses TRBV5-4 and TRBJ2-2; TRBD1 matches at 11 bases. Germline CDR1 is SGHNT and CDR2 is YYREEE (reference sequence). The CDR3 runs to 16 residues. The V and J ends lost 4 bases and 6 bases, in that order; junction bases with no gene match: 8. The CDR3 nucleotides are TGTGCCAGCAGCCACTCCAGGGACAGGGGGGCCGGGGAGCTGTTTTTT. This gives the protein CASSHSRDRGAGELFF. The variable domain in full, with the rest retrieved from reference TRBV5-4 and TRBJ2-2, is ETGVTQSPTHLIKTRGQQVTLRCSSQSGHNTVSWYQQALGQGPQFIFQYYREEENGRGNFPPRFSGLQFPNYSSELNVNALELDDSALYLCASSHSRDRGAGELFFGEGSRLTVL.

The chain links TRBV2 to TRBJ2-7; a possible D gene is TRBD2 (5 bases). Per the germline V gene, CDR1 is SNHLY and CDR2 is FYNNEI. This CDR3 is built from 14 residues. With 3 bases removed from V and 4 bases from J, the gap between germline ends came to 13 bases. DNA of the CDR3: TGTGCCAGCAGTGACAAGCGGTTTAGGTACGAGCAGTACTTC. Translation gives CASSDKRFRYEQYF.

This clone appeared once. The chain joins TRBV5-4 to TRBJ1-1, with 8 positions matching TRBD1. V shed 1 base and J 3 bases; nucleotides not matched to a gene: 2. The CDR3 is 14 amino acids. Germline-derived CDR1 and CDR2 are SGHNT and YYREEE (reference sequence). As DNA, the CDR3 is TGTGCCAGCAGCTTGCAGGGGGCCTACACTGAAGCTTTCTTT. Translated: CASSLQGAYTEAFF.

The chain combines TRBV11-2 with TRBJ2-4; D assignment may be TRBD1 or TRBD2 (5 bases each). The V end lost 5 bases, the J end lost 3 bases, and 11 bases lay between the germline ends. There are 14 residues in the CDR3. The germline gives CDR1 SGHAT, CDR2 FQNNGV. This chain's CDR3 is CASSLWGNKNIQYF. In DNA, the CDR3 is TGTGCCAGCAGCCTATGGGGGAACAAAAACATTCAGTACTTC.

About this clone: A read error may explain this, as a much larger clone is one base away. The J gene is TRBJ2-7, the V gene TRBV4-1, with 8 bases that match TRBD1. The J segment lost 3 bases and the V segment lost 0 bases, leaving 7 bases of the junction unmatched. Germline V gene sequence: CDR1 MGHRA, CDR2 YSYEKL. The CDR3 is 16 residues long. CDR3 in amino acids: CASSQEEGDRGYEQYF. CDR3 sequence (DNA): TGCGCCAGCAGCCAAGAAGAGGGAGACAGGGGCTACGAGCAGTACTTC.

The genes are TRBV5-6 and TRBJ1-6, with 11 positions matching TRBD1. The CDR3 contains 16 residues. Germline loops: CDR1 SGHDT, CDR2 YYEEEE. After removal of 2 bases from V and 10 bases from J, the junction contained 8 bases not matched to a gene. The CDR3 nucleotides are TGTGCCAGCAGCTTTCGATTCCGGGACAGGGGGTCACCCCTCCACTTT. This codes for CASSFRFRDRGSPLHF.

CDR3 sequence (DNA): TGTGCCAGCAGTGAAGGTTGGGGCTCCTACGAGCAGTACTTC. Translated, it gives CASSEGWGSYEQYF. This chain links TRBV6-1 with TRBJ2-7, with D unresolved. Germline V gives CDR1 MNHNS, CDR2 SASEGT. V gave up 1 base and J gave up 0 bases, with 7 bases separating them. The CDR3 consists of 14 residues.

The V call is TRBV9, the J call TRBJ1-5, with 9 bases identical to TRBD1. The V gene's germline CDR1 is SGDLS and CDR2 YYNGEE. Germline trimming cut 3 bases from V and 6 bases from J; bases unmatched to any gene: 10. This CDR3 comprises 16 residues. CDR3 sequence: CASSDRDRVVIQPQHF. CDR3 DNA sequence: TGTGCCAGCAGCGACCGGGACAGGGTGGTAATTCAGCCCCAGCATTTT.

The J gene is TRBJ2-7, the V gene TRBV28; D possibly uses TRBD1 or TRBD2 (6 bases each). The V end was cut by 5 bases, the J end by 0 bases, with 14 bases between. From germline, CDR1 is MDHEN and CDR2 SYDVKM. The CDR3 covers 15 residues. CDR3 loop: CASSPGDSSSYEQYF. In DNA form, the CDR3 reads TGTGCCAGCAGTCCAGGGGACTCGAGCTCCTACGAGCAGTACTTC.

The rearrangement uses TRBV13 and TRBJ2-3, with D possibly being TRBD2 (6 bases). The germline V gene has CDR1 PRHDT and CDR2 FYEKMQ (reference sequence). The CDR3 runs to 15 residues. The ends were cut back, 5 bases at V and 1 base at J, with 13 bases in the middle. CDR3 residues: CASSPRDLRTDTQYF. The CDR3, as DNA: TGTGCCAGCAGCCCGCGGGATTTACGCACAGATACGCAGTATTTT.

This clone occurred a few times. This specimen includes other DNA sequences encoding the same CDR3. The CDR3 DNA reads as TGTGCCAGCAGCGTAGTTGGGGAGGCGTACGAGCAGTACTTC. This encodes CASSVVGEAYEQYF. The gene calls are TRBV9 and TRBJ2-7; D might be TRBD2 (6 bases). The V end was cut by 0 bases, the J end by 4 bases, with 11 bases between. The V gene's germline CDR1 is SGDLS and CDR2 YYNGEE. The CDR3 covers 14 residues.

The chain joins TRBV19 to TRBJ2-7, with TRBD2 identical over 9 bases. V gave up 3 bases and J gave up 3 bases; unmatched junction bases: 6. The CDR3 is made up of 15 amino acids. The germline V gene encodes CDR1 LNHDA and CDR2 SQIVND (reference sequence). The CDR3 DNA follows: TGTGCCAGTAGTATGACCGCGGGAGGGTACTACGAGCAGTACTTC. As protein: CASSMTAGGYYEQYF. The full variable domain, completed using reference TRBV19 and TRBJ2-7, is DGGITQSPKYLFRKEGQNVTLSCEQNLNHDAMYWYRQDPGQGLRLIYYSQIVNDFQKGDIAEGYSVSREKKESFPLTVTSAQKNPTAFYLCASSMTAGGYYEQYFGPGTRLTVT.

V usage is TRBV29-1 and J usage is TRBJ2-7; 7 positions agree with TRBD2. Looked up from germline, CDR1 is SQVTM and CDR2 is ANQGSEA. CDR3 size: 15 residues. J gave up 0 bases and V 6 bases, and 11 bases lay outside the gene matches. The CDR3 nucleotides are TGCAGCGTGTCCCCCGGGACTAAATCCTCCTACGAGCAGTACTTC. Translated: CSVSPGTKSSYEQYF.

The genes are TRBV9 and TRBJ2-3; TRBD1 is a possible D gene (6 bases). V was cut by 2 bases and J by 2 bases, with 15 bases left in between. This CDR3 is 16 amino acids long. Germline V CDR1 and CDR2: SGDLS, YYNGEE. DNA of the CDR3: TGTGCCAGCAGCGTGGGCAGGGGAAGTTACACAGATACGCAGTATTTT. Residues: CASSVGRGSYTDTQYF.

The rearrangement uses TRBV7-9 and TRBJ2-2, with TRBD1 matching over 7 bases. Germline V gene sequence: CDR1 SEHNR, CDR2 FQNEAQ (reference sequence). There are 18 residues in the CDR3. The J segment lost 3 bases and the V segment lost 5 bases, leaving 15 bases of the junction unmatched. The CDR3 DNA is TGTGCCAGCAGCCAGACCAGGGGGTCGGTGGATTACACCGGGGAGCTGTTTTTT. Amino acid sequence: CASSQTRGSVDYTGELFF.

The chain couples TRBV25-1 to TRBJ1-1; no clear D. CDR1 is MGHDK and CDR2 is SYGVNS in the germline V gene. The CDR3 spans 13 residues. The V gene lost 4 bases and the J gene lost 4 bases, with 10 bases spanning the gap. CDR3 loop: CASSARVGTEAFF. The CDR3 DNA follows: TGTGCCAGCAGTGCACGTGTGGGCACTGAAGCTTTCTTT.

The gene calls are TRBV9 and TRBJ2-3, with 8 nucleotides matching TRBD2. V shed 4 bases, J shed 0 bases, and the junction held 7 bases outside the gene matches. The CDR3 contains 16 residues. Looked up from germline, CDR1 is SGDLS and CDR2 is YYNGEE. CDR3 nucleotide sequence: TGTGCCAGCAGCCCATTTAGCGGGGCGAGCACAGATACGCAGTATTTT. Encoded protein: CASSPFSGASTDTQYF.

This chain connects TRBV30 to TRBJ2-5; TRBD1 might be the D (5 bases). V was trimmed by 7 bases and J by 4 bases, leaving 19 bases between them. From germline, CDR1 is GTSNPN and CDR2 SVGIG (reference sequence). The CDR3 is 14 amino acids. The CDR3 DNA sequence: TGTGCCTTGCTCCAGGGCCTCCGGGTAGAGACCCAGTACTTC. It translates to CALLQGLRVETQYF. Full variable domain (outside the CDR3, taken from reference TRBV30 and TRBJ2-5): SQTIHQWPATLVQPVGSPLSLECTVEGTSNPNLYWYRQAAGRGLQLLFYSVGIGQISSEVPQNLSASRPQDRQFILSSKKLLLSDSGFYLCALLQGLRVETQYFGPGTRLLVL.

V usage is TRBV7-2 and J usage is TRBJ1-6, with D possibly TRBD1 on 6 matching bases. Germline V gene sequence: CDR1 SGHTA, CDR2 FQGNSA. This CDR3 has 14 amino acids. The ends were cut back, 5 bases at V and 5 bases at J, with 10 bases in the middle. As DNA, the CDR3 is TGTGCCAGCAGCCCACAGGGAGATAATTCACCCCTCCACTTT. Translation: CASSPQGDNSPLHF.

The chain uses TRBV27 and TRBJ2-4, with TRBD1 as a possible D gene (5 bases). The CDR3 has 14 amino acids. Per the germline V gene, CDR1 is MNHEY and CDR2 is SMNVEV (reference sequence). V lost 2 bases, J lost 2 bases, and 7 bases lay in between. DNA of the CDR3: TGTGCCAGCAGTTTAGGGGCGTCCAAAAACATTCAGTACTTC. The encoded protein is CASSLGASKNIQYF.

The chain recombines TRBV19 with TRBJ2-3; D remains ambiguous. The CDR3 extends over 14 amino acids. Per germline, CDR1 LNHDA and CDR2 SQIVND (reference sequence). Trimming took off 3 bases at V and 2 bases at J, with 9 bases between the two ends. For the CDR3, the DNA is TGTGCCAGTAGTATCACCACAGACACAGATACGCAGTATTTT. Its protein is CASSITTDTDTQYF.

The chain has TRBV6-1 and TRBJ1-3; no definite D call. CDR1 is MNHNS, CDR2 SASEGT, per germline. CDR3 size: 13 residues. V lost 11 bases to trimming and J lost 2 bases, with 13 bases between them. The CDR3 bases are TGTGCCTGCGGGCCGGCTACTGGAAACACCATATATTTT. It translates to CACGPATGNTIYF.

V gene TRBV7-3 combines with J gene TRBJ2-7; TRBD1 or TRBD2 may be the D gene (5 bases each). Trimming shortened V by 4 bases and J by 4 bases, and 14 bases separated the two germline ends. This CDR3 is built from 14 residues. Germline V lookup: CDR1 SGHTA, CDR2 FQGTGA. Here the CDR3 DNA reads TGTGCCAGCAGCTGGGACCGGGGACCTTACGAGCAGTACTTC. Its protein product is CASSWDRGPYEQYF.

This chain uses TRBV19 with TRBJ2-7; 8 bases fit TRBD1. Germline V CDR1 and CDR2: LNHDA, SQIVND (reference sequence). This CDR3 is built from 15 residues. The V gene end was trimmed by 5 bases and the J gene end by 3 bases; junction bases not matched to a gene: 9. This CDR3 reads CASSSYDRGNYEQYF. The CDR3 DNA follows: TGTGCCAGTAGTTCCTATGACAGGGGAAACTACGAGCAGTACTTC.